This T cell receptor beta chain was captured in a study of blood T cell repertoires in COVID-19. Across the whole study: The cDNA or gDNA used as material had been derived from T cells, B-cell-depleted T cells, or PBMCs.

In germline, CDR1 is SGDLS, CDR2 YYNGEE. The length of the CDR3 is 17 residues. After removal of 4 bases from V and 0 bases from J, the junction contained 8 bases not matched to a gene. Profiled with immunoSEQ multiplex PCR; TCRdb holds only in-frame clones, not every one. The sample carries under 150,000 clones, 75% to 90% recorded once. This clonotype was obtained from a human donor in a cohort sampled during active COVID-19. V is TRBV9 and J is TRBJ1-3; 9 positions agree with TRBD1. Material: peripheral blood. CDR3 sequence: CASSPGTGLVSGNTIYF. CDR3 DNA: TGTGCCAGCAGCCCCGGGACAGGGCTGGTCTCTGGAAACACCATATATTTT.